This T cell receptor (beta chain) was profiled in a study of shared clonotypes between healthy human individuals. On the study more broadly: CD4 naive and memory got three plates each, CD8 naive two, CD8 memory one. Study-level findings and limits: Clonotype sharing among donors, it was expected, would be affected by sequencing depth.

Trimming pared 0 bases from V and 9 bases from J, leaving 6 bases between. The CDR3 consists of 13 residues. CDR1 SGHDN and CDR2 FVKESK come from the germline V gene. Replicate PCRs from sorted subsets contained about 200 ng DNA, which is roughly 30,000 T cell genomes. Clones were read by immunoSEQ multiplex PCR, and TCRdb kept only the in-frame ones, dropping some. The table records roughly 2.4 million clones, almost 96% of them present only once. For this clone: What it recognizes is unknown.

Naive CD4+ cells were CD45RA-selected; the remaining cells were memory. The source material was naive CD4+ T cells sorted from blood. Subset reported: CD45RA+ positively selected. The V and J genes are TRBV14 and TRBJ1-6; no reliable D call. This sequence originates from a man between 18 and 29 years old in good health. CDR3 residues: CASSQDRGSPLHF. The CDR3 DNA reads TGTGCCAGCAGCCAAGATCGAGGTTCACCCCTCCACTTT. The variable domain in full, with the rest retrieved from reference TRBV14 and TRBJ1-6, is EAGVTQFPSHSVIEKGQTVTLRCDPISGHDNLYWYRRVMGKEIKFLLHFVKESKQDESGMPNNRFLAERTGGTYSTLKVQPAELEDSGVYFCASSQDRGSPLHFGNGTRLTVT.